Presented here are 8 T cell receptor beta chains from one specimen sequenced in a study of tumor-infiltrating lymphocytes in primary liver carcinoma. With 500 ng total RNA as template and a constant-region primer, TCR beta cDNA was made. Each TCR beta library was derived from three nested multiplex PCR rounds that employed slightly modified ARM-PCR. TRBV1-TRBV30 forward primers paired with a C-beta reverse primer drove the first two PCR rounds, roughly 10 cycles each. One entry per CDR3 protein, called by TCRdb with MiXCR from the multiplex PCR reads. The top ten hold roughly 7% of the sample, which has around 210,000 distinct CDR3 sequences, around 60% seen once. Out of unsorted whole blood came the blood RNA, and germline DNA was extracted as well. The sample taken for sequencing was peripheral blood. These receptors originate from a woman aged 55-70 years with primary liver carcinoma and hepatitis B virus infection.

CDR3 protein: CASSRGQGGYEQYF. The CDR3 coding sequence is TGTGCCAGCAGCCGGGGGCAGGGTGGCTACGAGCAGTACTTC. The chain is built from TRBV11-1 and TRBJ2-7; possibly TRBD1 or TRBD2 for D (6 bases each). Trimming removed 5 bases from V and 3 bases from J, with 14 bases in between. The germline V gene has CDR1 SGHAT and CDR2 FQDESV (reference sequence). This CDR3 comprises 14 residues.

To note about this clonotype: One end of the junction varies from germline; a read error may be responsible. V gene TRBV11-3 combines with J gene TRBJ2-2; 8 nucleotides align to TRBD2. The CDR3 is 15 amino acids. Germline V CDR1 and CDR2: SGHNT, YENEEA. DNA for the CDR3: TGTGCCAGCAGCTTAGGGCTCCAATGTAGCGGGGAGTTGTTTTTT. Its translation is CASSLGLQCSGELFF.

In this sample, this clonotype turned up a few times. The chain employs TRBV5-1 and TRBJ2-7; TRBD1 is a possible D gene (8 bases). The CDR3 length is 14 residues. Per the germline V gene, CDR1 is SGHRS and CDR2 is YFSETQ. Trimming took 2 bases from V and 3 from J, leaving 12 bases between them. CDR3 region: CASSFTGGGYEQYF. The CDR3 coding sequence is TGCGCCAGCAGCTTTACAGGGGGGGGCTACGAGCAGTACTTC. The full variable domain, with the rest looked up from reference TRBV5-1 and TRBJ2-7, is KAGVTQTPRYLIKTRGQQVTLSCSPISGHRSVSWYQQTPGQGLQFLFEYFSETQRNKGNFPGRFSGRQFSNSRSEMNVSTLELGDSALYLCASSFTGGGYEQYFGPGTRLTVT.

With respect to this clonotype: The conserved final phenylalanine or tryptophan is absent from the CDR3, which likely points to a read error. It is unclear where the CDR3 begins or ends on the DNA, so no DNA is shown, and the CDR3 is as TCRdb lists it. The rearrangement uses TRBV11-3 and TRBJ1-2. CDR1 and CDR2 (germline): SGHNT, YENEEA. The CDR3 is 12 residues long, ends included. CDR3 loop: CASIPTTAAIYS.

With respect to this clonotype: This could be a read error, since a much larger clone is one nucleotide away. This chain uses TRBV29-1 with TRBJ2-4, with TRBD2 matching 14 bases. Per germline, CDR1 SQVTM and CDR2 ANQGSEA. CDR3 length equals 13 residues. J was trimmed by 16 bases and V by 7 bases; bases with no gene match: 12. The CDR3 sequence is CSGGLAGDYEHYF. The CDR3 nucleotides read TGCAGCGGGGGACTAGCGGGAGACTACGAGCACTACTTC. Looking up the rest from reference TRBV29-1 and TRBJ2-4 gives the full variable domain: SAVISQKPSRDICQRGTSLTIQCQVDSQVTMMFWYRQQPGQSLTLIATANQGSEATYESGFVIDKFPISRPNLTFSTLTVSNMSPEDSSIYLCSGGLAGDYEHYFGAGTRLSVL.

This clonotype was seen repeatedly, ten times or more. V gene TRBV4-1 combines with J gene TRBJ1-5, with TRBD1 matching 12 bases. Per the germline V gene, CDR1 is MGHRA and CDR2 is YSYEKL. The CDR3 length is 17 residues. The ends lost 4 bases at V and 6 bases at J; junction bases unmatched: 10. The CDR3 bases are TGCGCCAGCAGCCCAGACCCGGGACAGGGGGCAGTTCAGCCCCAGCATTTT. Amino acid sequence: CASSPDPGQGAVQPQHF.

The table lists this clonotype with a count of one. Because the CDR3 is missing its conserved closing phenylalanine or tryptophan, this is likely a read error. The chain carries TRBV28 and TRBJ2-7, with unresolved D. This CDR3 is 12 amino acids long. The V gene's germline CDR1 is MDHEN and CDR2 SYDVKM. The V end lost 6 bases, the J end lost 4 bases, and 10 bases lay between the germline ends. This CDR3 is CASRHGQYEQYS. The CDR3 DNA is TGTGCCAGCAGGCACGGCCAGTACGAGCAGTACTCC.

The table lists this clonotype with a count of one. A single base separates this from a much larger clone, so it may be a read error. CDR3 region: CASKEWRGQETHYF. CDR3 DNA sequence: TGTGCCAGCAAGGAGTGGAGGGGCCAAGAGACCCACTACTTC. The rearrangement links TRBV6-5 to TRBJ2-5; D possibly corresponds to TRBD2 (6 bases). Germline V CDR1 and CDR2: MNHEY, SVGAGI. CDR3 length: 14 amino acids.